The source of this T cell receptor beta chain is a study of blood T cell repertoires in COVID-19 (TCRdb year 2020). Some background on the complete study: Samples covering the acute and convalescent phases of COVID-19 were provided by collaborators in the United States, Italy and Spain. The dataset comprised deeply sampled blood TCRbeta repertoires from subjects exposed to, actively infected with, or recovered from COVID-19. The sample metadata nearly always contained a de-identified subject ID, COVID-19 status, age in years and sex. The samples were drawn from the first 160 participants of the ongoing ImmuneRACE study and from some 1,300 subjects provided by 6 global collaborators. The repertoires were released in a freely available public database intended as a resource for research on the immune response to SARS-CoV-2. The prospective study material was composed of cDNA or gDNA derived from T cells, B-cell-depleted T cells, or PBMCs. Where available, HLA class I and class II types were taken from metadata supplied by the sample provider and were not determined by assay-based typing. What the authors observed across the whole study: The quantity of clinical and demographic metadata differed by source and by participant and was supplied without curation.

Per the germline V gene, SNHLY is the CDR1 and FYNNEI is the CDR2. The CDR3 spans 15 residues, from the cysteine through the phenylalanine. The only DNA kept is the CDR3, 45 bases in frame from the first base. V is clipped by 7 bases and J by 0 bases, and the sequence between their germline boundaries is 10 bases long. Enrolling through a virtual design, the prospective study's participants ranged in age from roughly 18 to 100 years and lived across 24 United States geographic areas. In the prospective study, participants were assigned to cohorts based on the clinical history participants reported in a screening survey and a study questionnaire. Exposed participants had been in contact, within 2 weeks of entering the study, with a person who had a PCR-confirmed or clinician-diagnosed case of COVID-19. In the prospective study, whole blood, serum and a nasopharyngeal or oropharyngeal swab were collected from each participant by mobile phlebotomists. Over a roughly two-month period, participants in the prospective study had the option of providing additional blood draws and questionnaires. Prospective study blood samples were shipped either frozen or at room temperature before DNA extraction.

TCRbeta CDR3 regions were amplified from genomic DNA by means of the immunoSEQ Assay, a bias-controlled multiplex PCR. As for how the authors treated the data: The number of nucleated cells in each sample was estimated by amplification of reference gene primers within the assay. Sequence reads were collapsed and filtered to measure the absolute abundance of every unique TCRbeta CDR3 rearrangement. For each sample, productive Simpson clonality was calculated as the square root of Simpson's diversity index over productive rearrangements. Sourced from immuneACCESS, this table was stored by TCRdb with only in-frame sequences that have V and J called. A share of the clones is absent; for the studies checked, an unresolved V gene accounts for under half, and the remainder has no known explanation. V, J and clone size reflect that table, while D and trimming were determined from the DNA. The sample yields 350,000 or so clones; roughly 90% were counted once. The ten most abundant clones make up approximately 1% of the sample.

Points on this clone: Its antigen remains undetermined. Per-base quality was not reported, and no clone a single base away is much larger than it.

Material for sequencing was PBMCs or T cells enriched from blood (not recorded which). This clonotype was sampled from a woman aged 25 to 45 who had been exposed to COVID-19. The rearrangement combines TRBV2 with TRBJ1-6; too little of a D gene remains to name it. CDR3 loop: CASIRGSSYNSPLHF. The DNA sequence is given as TGTGCCAGCATTCGAGGGAGCTCCTATAATTCACCCCTCCACTTT.